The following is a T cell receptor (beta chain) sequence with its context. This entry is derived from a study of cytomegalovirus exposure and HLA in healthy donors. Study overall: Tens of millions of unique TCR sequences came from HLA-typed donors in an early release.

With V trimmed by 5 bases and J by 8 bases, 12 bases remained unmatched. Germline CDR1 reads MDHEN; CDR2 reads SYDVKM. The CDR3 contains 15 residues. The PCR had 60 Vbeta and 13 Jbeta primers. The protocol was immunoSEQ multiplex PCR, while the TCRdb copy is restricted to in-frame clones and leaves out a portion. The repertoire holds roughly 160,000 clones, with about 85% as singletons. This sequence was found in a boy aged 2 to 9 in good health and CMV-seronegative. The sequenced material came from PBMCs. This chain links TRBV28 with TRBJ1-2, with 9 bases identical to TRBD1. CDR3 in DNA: TGTGCCAGCAGTCCACCCTTGGGACAGGGTAAAGGCTACACCTTC. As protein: CASSPPLGQGKGYTF.